These T cell receptor beta chains were read from a single sample in a study of cytomegalovirus exposure and HLA in healthy donors. Only in-frame clones appear in the TCRdb table, and some are missing; sequencing was by immunoSEQ multiplex PCR. Of approximately 240,000 clones listed, roughly 82% are singletons. The sequenced sample was PBMCs. The receptors were gathered from a woman aged 40 to 50 in good health and CMV-seropositive. The CDR3 runs from the conserved cysteine through the conserved F or W. The D gene is left open where the match is weak. Not every row has a clone size; where given, it reads once, few, many or a size class.

v_call	clone_size	d_call	j_call	cdr3_nt	cdr3_aa
TRBV5-1	few	-	TRBJ1-3	TGCGCCAGCAGCTTGGACCAGGCCAGCTCTGGAAACACCATATATTTT	CASSLDQASSGNTIYF
TRBV5-1	-	TRBD1	TRBJ2-1	TGCGCCAGCAGCTTGGCCAGAGGGGGCCTGGATGAGCAGTTCTTC	CASSLARGGLDEQFF
TRBV10-3	few	-	TRBJ2-3	TGCGCCAGCAGTGAGGACTTAAGAGATACGCAGTATTTT	CASSEDLRDTQYF
TRBV2	-	-	TRBJ1-5	TGTGCCAGCAGTTTGGACACCATTAGCAATCAGCCCCAGCATTTT	CASSLDTISNQPQHF
TRBV19	-	-	TRBJ2-5	TGTGCCAGTAGTATAAGAAGAGGGCAAGAGACCCAGTACTTC	CASSIRRGQETQYF
TRBV5-8	-	TRBD1	TRBJ2-2	TGTGCCAGCAGCTTGGGGGACAGGGGGCACACCGGGGAGCTGTTTTTT	CASSLGDRGHTGELFF
TRBV4-1	-	-	TRBJ2-3	TGCGCCAGCAGCCAAGACGCGCTCCTCACAGATACGCAGTATTTT	CASSQDALLTDTQYF
TRBV7-9	-	-	TRBJ2-3	TGTGCCAGCAGCTTAGGGAGTGGAACGGTGGCTGATACGCAGTATTTT	CASSLGSGTVADTQYF
TRBV10-3	-	-	TRBJ2-2	TGTGCCATCACTTCCAGTGGCACCGGGGAGCTGTTTTTT	CAITSSGTGELFF
TRBV2	-	TRBD1	TRBJ1-1	TGTGCCAGCAGTCGGACAGGGGACACTGAAGCTTTCTTT	CASSRTGDTEAFF
TRBV7-9	few	-	TRBJ1-2	TGTGCCAGCAGCTTAGAAGAGGGCGGCTACACCTTC	CASSLEEGGYTF
TRBV11-2	few	-	TRBJ2-7	TGTGCCAGCAGCTGGGGCCGGGCATCCTACGAGCAGTACTTC	CASSWGRASYEQYF
TRBV20-1	-	-	TRBJ1-4	TGCAGTGCCAGGGAAGGTGAAAAACTGTTTTTT	CSAREGEKLFF
TRBV30	-	TRBD2	TRBJ2-5	TGTGCCTGGAGCCAGGGACAGACCTCTCGAGCGGGAGGTGGTTGGCAGACCCAGTACTTC	CAWSQGQTSRAGGGWQTQYF
TRBV19	-	TRBD2	TRBJ2-1	TGTGCCAGTAGCAGGGTTCATCTAGCGGGAGTTGAGCAGTTCTTC	CASSRVHLAGVEQFF
TRBV5-4	-	-	TRBJ1-1	TGTGCCAGCAGCTTAGAGATAGCGGTTAACACTGAAGCTTTCTTT	CASSLEIAVNTEAFF
TRBV28	-	-	TRBJ1-2	TGTGCCAGCAGTTTAAGGGAGCCGCCGGGGTATGGCTACACCTTC	CASSLREPPGYGYTF
TRBV15	-	-	TRBJ1-3	TGTGCCACCAGCAGAGCGGGACACGACTCTGGAAACACCATATATTTT	CATSRAGHDSGNTIYF
TRBV7-8	-	TRBD2	TRBJ2-7	TGTGCCAGCAGCCCCAATGTAGCGGGAGACGAGCAGTACTTC	CASSPNVAGDEQYF
TRBV30	-	-	TRBJ2-2	TGTGCCCTGGGGGGTATTGGGGAGCTGTTTTTT	CALGGIGELFF
TRBV7-9	few	-	TRBJ1-2	TGTGCCAGCAGCTCCTCAGCGGCGTACGGCTACACCTTC	CASSSSAAYGYTF
TRBV5-3	-	-	TRBJ2-2	TGTGCCAGAAGCTCCGGTGGGGAGAACTCAGGAGTGGGGGAGCTGTTTTTT	CARSSGGENSGVGELFF
TRBV13	-	-	TRBJ1-4	TGTGCCAGCAGCTCCACGAAACAGGGTTTTGGGTATGGTGAAAAACTGTTTTTT	CASSSTKQGFGYGEKLFF
TRBV13	-	TRBD1	TRBJ1-2	TGTGCCAGCAGCTTCTGGGACAGGGCTAACTATGGCTACACCTTC	CASSFWDRANYGYTF